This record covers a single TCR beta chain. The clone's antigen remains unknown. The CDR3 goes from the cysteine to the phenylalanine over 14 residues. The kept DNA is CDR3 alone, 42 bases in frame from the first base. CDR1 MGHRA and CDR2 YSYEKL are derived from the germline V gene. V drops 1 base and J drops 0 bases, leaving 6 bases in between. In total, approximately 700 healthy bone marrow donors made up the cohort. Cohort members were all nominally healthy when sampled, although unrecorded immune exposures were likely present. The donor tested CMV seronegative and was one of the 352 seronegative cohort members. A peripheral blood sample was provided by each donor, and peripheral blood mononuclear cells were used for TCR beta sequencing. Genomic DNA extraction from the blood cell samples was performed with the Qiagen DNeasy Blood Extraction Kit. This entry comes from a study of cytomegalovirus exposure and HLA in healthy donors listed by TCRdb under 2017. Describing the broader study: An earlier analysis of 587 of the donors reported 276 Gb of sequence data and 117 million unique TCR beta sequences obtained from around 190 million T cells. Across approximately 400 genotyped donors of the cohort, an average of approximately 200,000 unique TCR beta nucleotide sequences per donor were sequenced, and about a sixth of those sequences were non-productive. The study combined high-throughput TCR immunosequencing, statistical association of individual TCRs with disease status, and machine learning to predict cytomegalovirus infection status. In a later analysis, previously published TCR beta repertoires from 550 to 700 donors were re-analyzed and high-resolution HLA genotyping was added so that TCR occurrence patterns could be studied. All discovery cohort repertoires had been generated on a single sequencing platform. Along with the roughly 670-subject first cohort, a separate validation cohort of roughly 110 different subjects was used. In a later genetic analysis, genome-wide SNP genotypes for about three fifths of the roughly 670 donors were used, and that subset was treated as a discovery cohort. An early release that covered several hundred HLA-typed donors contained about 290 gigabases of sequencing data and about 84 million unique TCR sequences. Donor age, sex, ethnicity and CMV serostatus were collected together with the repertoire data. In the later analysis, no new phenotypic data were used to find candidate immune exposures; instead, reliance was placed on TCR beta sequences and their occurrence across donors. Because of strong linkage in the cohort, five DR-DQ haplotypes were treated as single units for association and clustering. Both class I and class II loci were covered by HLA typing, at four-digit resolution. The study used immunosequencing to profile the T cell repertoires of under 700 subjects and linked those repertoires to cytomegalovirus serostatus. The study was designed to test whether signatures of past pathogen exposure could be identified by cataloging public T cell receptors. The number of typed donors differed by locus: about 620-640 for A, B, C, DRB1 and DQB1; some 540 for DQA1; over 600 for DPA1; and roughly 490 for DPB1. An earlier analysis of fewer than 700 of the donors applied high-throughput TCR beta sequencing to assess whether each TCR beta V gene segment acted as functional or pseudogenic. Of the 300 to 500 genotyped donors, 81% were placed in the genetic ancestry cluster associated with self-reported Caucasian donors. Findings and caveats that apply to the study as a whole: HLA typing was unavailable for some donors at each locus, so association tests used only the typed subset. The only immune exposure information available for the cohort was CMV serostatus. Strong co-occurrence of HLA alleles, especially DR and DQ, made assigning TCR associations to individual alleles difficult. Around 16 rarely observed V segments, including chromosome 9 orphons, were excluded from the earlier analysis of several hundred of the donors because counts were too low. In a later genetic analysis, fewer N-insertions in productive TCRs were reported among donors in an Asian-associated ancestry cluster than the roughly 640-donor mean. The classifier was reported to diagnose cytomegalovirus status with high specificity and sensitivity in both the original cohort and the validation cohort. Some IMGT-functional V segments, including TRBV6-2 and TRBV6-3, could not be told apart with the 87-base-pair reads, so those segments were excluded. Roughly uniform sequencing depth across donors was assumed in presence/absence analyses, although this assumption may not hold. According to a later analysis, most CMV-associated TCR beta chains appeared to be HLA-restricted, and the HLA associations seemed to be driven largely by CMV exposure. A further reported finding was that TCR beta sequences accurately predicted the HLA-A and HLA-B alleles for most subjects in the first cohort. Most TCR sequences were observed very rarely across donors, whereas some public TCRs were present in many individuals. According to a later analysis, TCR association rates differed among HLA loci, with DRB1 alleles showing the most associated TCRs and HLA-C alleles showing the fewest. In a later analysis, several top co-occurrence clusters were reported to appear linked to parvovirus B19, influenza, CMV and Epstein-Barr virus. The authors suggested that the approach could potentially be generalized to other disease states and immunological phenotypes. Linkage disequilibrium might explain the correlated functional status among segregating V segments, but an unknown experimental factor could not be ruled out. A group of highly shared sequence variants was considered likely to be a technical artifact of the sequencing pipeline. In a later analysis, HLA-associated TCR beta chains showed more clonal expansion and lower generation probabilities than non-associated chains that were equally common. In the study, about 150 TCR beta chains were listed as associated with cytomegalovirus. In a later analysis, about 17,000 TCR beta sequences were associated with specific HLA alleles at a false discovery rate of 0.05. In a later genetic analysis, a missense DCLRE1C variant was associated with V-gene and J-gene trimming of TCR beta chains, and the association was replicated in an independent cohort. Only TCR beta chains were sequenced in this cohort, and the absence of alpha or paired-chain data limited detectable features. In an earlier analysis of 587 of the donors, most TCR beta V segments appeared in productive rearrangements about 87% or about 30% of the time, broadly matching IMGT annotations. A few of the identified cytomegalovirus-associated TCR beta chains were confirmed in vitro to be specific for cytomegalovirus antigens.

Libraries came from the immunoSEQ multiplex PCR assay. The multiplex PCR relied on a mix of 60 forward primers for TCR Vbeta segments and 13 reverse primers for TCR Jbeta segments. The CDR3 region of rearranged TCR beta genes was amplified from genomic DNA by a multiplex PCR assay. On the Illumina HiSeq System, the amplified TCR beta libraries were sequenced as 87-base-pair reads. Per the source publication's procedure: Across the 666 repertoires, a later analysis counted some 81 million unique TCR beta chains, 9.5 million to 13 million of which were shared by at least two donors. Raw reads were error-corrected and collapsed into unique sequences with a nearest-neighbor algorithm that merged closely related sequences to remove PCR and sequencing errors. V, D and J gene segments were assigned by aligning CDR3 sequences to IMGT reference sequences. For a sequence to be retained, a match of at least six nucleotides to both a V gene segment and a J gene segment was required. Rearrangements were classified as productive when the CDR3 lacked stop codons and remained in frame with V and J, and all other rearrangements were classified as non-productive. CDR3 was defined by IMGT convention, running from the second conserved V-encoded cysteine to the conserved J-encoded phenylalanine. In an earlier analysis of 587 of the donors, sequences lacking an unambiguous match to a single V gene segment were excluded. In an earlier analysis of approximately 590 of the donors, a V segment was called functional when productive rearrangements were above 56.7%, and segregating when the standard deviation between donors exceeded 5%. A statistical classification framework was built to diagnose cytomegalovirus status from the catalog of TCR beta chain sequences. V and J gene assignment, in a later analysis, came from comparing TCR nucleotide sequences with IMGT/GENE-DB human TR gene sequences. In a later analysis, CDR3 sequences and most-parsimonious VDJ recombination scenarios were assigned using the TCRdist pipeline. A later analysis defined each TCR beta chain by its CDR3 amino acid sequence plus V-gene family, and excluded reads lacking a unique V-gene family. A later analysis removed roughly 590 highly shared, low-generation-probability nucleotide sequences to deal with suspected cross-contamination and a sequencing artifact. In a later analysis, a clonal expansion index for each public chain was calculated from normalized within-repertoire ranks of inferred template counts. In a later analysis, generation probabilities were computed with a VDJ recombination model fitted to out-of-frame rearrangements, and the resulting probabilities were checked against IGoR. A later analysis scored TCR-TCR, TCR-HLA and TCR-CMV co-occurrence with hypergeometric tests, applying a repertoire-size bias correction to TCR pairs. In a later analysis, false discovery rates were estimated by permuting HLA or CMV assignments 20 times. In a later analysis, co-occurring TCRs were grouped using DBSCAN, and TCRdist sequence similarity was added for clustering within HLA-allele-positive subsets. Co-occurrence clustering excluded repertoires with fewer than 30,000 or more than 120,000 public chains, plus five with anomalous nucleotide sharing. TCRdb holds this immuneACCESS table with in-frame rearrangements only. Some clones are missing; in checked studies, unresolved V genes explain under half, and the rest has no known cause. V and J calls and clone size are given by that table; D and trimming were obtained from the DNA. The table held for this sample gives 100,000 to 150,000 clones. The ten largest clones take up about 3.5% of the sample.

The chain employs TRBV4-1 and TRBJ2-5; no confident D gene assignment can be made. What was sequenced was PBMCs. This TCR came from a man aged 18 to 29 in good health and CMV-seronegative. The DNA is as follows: TGCGCCAGCAGCCAAGCCGAGTACCAAGAGACCCAGTACTTC. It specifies CASSQAEYQETQYF.